Listed here is a single TCR beta chain. The target antigen is unknown. Trimming cost V 1 base and J 3 bases, with 9 bases left between them. Looked up from germline, CDR1 is LNHDA and CDR2 is SQIVND (reference sequence). The CDR3 sequence is 14 residues long. This PCR relied on a set of 60 Vbeta primers and 13 Jbeta primers. This table comes from immunoSEQ multiplex PCR, and its TCRdb copy is limited to in-frame clones, with some not included. The table has roughly 170,000 clones, 82% seen once; the top ten hold about 1.5%. This sample was included in a study of cytomegalovirus exposure and HLA in healthy donors. Study context: Early released data had about 85 million unique TCRs, all coming from HLA-typed donors. Points from the study as a whole: The dataset shows that most TCR sequences were rare, while some public TCRs occurred in many donors. Presence/absence comparisons presumed near-even sequencing depth among donors.

The sequence came from a male donor in good health and CMV-seronegative. The sample consisted of PBMCs. The chain couples TRBV19 to TRBJ1-1; the D is unclear. The CDR3 nucleotides read TGTGCCAGTAGTATAGGGGCATGGGACACTGAAGCTTTCTTT. Translating it yields CASSIGAWDTEAFF.